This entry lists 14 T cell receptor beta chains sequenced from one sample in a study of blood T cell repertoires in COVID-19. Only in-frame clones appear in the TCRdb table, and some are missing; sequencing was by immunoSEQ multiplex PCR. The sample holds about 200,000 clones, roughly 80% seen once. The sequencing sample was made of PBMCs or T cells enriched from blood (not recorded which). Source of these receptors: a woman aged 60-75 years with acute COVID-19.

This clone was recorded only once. CDR3 DNA sequence: TGTGCCAGTAGTGTCCGGGGGACCTACTATGGCTACACCTTC. Protein: CASSVRGTYYGYTF. This chain connects TRBV19 to TRBJ1-2, with a weak D call TRBD1 (5 bases). This CDR3 region has 14 residues. V was trimmed by 5 bases and J by 3 bases, leaving 13 bases between them. Per the germline V gene, CDR1 is LNHDA and CDR2 is SQIVND (reference sequence).

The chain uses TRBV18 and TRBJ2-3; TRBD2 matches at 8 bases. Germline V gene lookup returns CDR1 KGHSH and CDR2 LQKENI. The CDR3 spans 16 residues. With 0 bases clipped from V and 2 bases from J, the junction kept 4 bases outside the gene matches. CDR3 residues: CASSPPSGRYTDTQYF. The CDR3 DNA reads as TGTGCCAGCTCACCACCGAGCGGGAGATACACAGATACGCAGTATTTT.

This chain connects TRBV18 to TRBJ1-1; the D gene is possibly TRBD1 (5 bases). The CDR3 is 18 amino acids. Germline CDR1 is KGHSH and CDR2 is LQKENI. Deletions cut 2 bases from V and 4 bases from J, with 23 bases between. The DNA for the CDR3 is TGTGCCAGCTCACCATCCCGCGGCAGGGTGGGCCGAGGCACTGAAGCTTTCTTT. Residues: CASSPSRGRVGRGTEAFF.

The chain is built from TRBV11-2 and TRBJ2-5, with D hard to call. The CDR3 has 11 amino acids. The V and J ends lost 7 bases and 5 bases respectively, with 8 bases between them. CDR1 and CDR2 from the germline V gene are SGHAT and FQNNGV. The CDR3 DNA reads TGTGCCAGCACTACGCATGAGACCCAGTACTTC. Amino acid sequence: CASTTHETQYF. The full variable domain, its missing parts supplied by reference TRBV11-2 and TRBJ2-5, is EAGVAQSPRYKIIEKRQSVAFWCNPISGHATLYWYQQILGQGPKLLIQFQNNGVVDDSQLPKDRFSAERLKGVDSTLKIQPAKLEDSAVYLCASTTHETQYFGPGTRLLVL.

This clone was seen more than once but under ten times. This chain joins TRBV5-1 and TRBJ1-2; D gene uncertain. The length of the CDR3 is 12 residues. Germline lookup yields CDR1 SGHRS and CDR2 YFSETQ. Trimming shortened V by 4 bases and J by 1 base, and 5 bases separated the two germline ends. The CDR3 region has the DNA TGCGCCAGCAGCGGACTTAACTATGGCTACACCTTC. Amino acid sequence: CASSGLNYGYTF.

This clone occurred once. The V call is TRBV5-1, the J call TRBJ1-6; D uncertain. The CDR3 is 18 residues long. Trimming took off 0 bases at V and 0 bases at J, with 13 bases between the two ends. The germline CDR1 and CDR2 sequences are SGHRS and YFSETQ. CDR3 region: CASSLESSASSYNSPLHF. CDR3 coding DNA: TGCGCCAGCAGCTTGGAATCGTCAGCGAGCTCCTATAATTCACCCCTCCACTTT.

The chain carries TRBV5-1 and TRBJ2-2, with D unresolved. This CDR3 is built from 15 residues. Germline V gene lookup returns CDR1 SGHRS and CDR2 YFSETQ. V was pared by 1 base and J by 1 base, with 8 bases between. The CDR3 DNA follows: TGCGCCAGCAGCTTGACTACACAGAACACCGGGGAGCTGTTTTTT. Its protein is CASSLTTQNTGELFF.

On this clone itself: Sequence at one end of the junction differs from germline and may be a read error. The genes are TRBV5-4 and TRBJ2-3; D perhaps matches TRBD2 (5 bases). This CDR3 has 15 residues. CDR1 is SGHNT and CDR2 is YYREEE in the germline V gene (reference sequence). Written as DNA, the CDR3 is TGTGTCAGCAGCCCTCGGGGTAGCAACACAGATACGCAGTATTTT. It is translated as CVSSPRGSNTDTQYF.

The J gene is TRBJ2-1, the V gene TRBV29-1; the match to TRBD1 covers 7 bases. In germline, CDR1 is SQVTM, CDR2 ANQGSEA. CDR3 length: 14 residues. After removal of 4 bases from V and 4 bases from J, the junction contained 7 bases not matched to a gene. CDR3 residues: CSVATGQLYNEQFF. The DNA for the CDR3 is TGCAGCGTTGCGACGGGACAGCTATACAATGAGCAGTTCTTC.

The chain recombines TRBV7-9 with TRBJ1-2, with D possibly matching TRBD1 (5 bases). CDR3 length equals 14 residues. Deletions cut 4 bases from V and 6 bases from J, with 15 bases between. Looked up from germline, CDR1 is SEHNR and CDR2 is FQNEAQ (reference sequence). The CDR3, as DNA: TGTGCCAGCAGCTATGCTGCTGCGGGGGATGGCTACACCTTC. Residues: CASSYAAAGDGYTF.

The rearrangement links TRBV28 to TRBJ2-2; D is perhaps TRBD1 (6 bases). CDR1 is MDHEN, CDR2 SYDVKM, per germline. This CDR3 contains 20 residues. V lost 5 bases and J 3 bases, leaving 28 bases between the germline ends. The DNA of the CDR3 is TGTGCCAGCAGTCCCCAATTCCCATCACCCGGGACACTTTACACCGGGGAGCTGTTTTTT. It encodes CASSPQFPSPGTLYTGELFF.

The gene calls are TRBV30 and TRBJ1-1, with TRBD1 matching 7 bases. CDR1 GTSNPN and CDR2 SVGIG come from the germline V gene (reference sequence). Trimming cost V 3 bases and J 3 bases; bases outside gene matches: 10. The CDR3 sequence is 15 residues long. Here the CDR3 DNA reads TGTGCCTGGAGCGAAGGGCTTACAGGGGACACTGAAGCTTTCTTT. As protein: CAWSEGLTGDTEAFF. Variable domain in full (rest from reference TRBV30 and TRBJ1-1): SQTIHQWPATLVQPVGSPLSLECTVEGTSNPNLYWYRQAAGRGLQLLFYSVGIGQISSEVPQNLSASRPQDRQFILSSKKLLLSDSGFYLCAWSEGLTGDTEAFFGQGTRLTVV.

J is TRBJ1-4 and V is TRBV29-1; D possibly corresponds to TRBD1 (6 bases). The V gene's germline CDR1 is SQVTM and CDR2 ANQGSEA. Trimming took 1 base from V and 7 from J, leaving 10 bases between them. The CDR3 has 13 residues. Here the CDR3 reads CSVEGGRGEKLFF. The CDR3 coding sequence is TGCAGCGTTGAAGGGGGGCGCGGTGAAAAACTGTTTTTT.

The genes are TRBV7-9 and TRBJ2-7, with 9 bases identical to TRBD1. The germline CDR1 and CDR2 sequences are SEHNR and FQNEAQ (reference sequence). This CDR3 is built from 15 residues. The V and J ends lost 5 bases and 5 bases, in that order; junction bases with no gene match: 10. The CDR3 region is CASSPARDRADEQYF. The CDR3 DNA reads TGTGCCAGCAGCCCCGCCCGGGACAGGGCGGACGAGCAGTACTTC.